This TCR beta chain was identified in a study of PD-L1 blockade in urothelial cancer. As to time point: peripheral blood 6 weeks after treatment start. Trimming removed 2 bases from V and 0 bases from J, with 11 bases in between. The CDR3 is 15 residues long. The germline V gene has CDR1 SGHTA and CDR2 FQGNSA. Worth noting for this clone: Its antigen is not known.

Profiling relied on immunoSEQ multiplex PCR, and the TCRdb table lists in-frame clones only, not all of them. The sample consists of roughly 110,000 clones, 91% of them appearing once. Points from the study as a whole: When measured at 3 weeks, tumor-associated blood clones expanded more in durable-benefit patients.

The chain joins TRBV7-2 to TRBJ2-7, with D maybe TRBD1 (6 bases). The specimen comprised PBMCs, sampled around atezolizumab (anti-PD-L1) treatment. This sequence originates from a man in his sixties with urothelial cancer. The CDR3 DNA follows: TGTGCCAGCAGCTTAAAGGACAGTCCCTCCTACGAGCAGTACTTC. It codes for CASSLKDSPSYEQYF.